This T cell receptor beta chain stems from a study of vaccination and CD4 T cells after COVID-19. Oncomine TCR Beta short-read sequencing was applied to DNA from cultured CD4+ T cells. TCRdb ran MiXCR on the PCR reads and lists one entry per CDR3 protein. The sample contains around 6,000 distinct CDR3 sequences, around 70% of which appear only once. CDR1 SNHLY and CDR2 FYNNEI come from the germline V gene. The CDR3 has 16 residues. V gave up 7 bases and J gave up 8 bases; unmatched junction bases: 14. Notes on this clonotype: Its target is unknown.

The sample's treatment: roughly ten-day PBMC culture with coronavirus spike peptide pools or control peptides (ViraFEST assay). This clonotype was obtained from a human donor who had recovered from COVID-19. The sample comprised CD4+ T cells from blood, cultured in vitro. V and J are TRBV2 and TRBJ1-2; TRBD1 agrees at 12 bases. The CDR3 loop reads CASIKDVGTGGLGYTF. In DNA, the CDR3 is TGTGCCAGCATCAAAGACGTCGGGACAGGGGGCCTGGGCTACACCTTC.